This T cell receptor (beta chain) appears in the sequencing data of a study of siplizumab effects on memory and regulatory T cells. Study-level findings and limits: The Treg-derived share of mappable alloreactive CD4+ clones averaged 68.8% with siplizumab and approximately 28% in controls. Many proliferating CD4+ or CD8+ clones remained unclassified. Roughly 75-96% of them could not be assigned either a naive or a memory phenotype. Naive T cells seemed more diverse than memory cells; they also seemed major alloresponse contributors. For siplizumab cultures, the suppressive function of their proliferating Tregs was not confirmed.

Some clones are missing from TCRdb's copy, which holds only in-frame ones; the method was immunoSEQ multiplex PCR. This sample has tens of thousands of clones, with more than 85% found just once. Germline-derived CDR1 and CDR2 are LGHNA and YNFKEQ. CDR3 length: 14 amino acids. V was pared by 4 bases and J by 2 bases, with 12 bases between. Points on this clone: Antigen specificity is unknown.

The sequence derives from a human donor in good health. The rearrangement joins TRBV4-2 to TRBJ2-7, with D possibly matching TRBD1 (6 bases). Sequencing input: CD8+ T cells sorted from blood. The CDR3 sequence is CASSPGHLTYEQYF. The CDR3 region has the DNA TGTGCCAGCAGCCCGGGACACCTTACCTACGAGCAGTACTTC.